The clone carrying this T cell receptor (beta chain) has a count of ten or more. This entry belongs to a study of neurological immune-mediated disorders. Synthesis of cDNA was carried out by template-switch 5'RACE. The reaction used 10-nucleotide random UMIs. TCRdb reanalysed the 5' RACE reads using MiXCR and keeps one entry per CDR3 protein. Altogether about 59,000 distinct CDR3 sequences are present, about 25% being singletons, with the ten largest covering less than 6%. Specified time point: technical triplicate 2. The clonotype originates from a man aged 55 to 69 with HTLV-1-associated myelopathy (HAM/TSP). The sample was PBMCs.

The CDR3 DNA reads as TGCGCCAGCAGCTTGGCAAGAGGGGGTTTACAAGAGACCCAGTACTTC. Its protein product is CASSLARGGLQETQYF. This rearrangement joins TRBV5-1 to TRBJ2-5; tentatively, D is TRBD1 (6 bases). This CDR3 region has 16 residues. CDR1 SGHRS and CDR2 YFSETQ come from the germline V gene. The germline V and J ends were trimmed by 0 bases and 2 bases, with 14 bases remaining between them.